Listed below are T cell receptor beta chains from one sample, sequenced in a study of blood T cell repertoires in COVID-19. Sequencing used immunoSEQ multiplex PCR; TCRdb keeps in-frame clones, though not all of them. This table has 100,000 to 110,000 clones, approximately 89% appearing once. Sequenced input: peripheral blood. These receptors were collected from a man aged 45-65 years with active COVID-19. CDR3s include the opening cysteine and the closing phenylalanine or tryptophan. D genes are given only for firm matches. A row's size may be missing; if present it is once, few, many or a size class.

J	D	size	V	CDR3	DNA
TRBJ1-6	.	once	TRBV10-3	CAISESDQGNSPLHF	TGTGCCATCAGTGAGTCGGACCAGGGAAATTCACCCCTCCACTTT
TRBJ1-5	.	.	TRBV19	CASMARGSGNQPQHF	TGTGCCAGTATGGCCAGGGGCTCAGGAAATCAGCCCCAGCATTTT
TRBJ2-2	TRBD1	.	TRBV6-4	CASSDPRGTKVTGVVSSGELFF	TGTGCCAGCAGTGACCCCCGGGGAACGAAGGTTACAGGGGTTGTGTCCTCCGGGGAGCTGTTTTTT
TRBJ1-2	TRBD1	.	TRBV30	CAWNTQGTNYGYTF	TGTGCCTGGAATACACAGGGGACTAACTATGGCTACACCTTC
TRBJ2-6	TRBD2	.	TRBV19	CASSGGTSPSSGANVLTF	TGTGCCAGTAGTGGGGGGACTAGCCCTAGCTCTGGGGCCAACGTCCTGACTTTC
TRBJ1-2	.	once	TRBV7-6	CASSPRGRANYGYTF	TGTGCCAGCAGCCCTCGGGGGAGGGCAAACTATGGCTACACCTTC
TRBJ2-5	TRBD2	once	TRBV2	CASSDLLAGPQETQYF	TGTGCCAGCAGTGACTTATTAGCGGGCCCCCAAGAGACCCAGTACTTC
TRBJ2-4	TRBD1	.	TRBV11-2	CASPTTGTGLPLAKNIQYF	TGTGCCAGCCCAACGACCGGGACAGGCCTGCCCCTAGCCAAAAACATTCAGTACTTC
TRBJ2-1	TRBD2	.	TRBV5-6	CASSPGLAGHNEQFF	TGTGCCAGCAGCCCCGGACTAGCGGGGCACAATGAGCAGTTCTTC
TRBJ1-2	.	once	TRBV6-5	CASNRGQYKEGYTF	TGTGCCAGCAACAGAGGACAGTACAAGGAGGGCTACACCTTC